The clone carrying this TCR beta chain was seen a handful of times. The antigen remains unidentified. The source of the sample is a study of STAT5B mutations in CD4+ large granular lymphocyte leukemia. The CDR3 is 16 residues long. Looked up from germline, CDR1 is SGHNT and CDR2 is YYREEE (reference sequence). Trimming removed 1 base at V and 6 bases at J, with 19 bases between. Original processing methods: The detection floor for productive clonotype frequency was 2.59 x 10-5. Assay: immunoSEQ multiplex PCR; the TCRdb copy retains only in-frame clones and omits some. V and J calls and clone size are given by that table; D and trimming were obtained from the DNA. Of roughly 21,000 clones in the sample, just over 70% were seen once. Study-wide points: 8/27 top patient clones versus 2/35 control clones were TRBV06-family.

The origin of this receptor is a human donor in good health. Sample: CD4+ T cells from blood buffy coats. The genes are TRBV5-4 and TRBJ2-5; D may be TRBD1 or TRBD2 (5 bases each). The CDR3 region has the DNA TGTGCCAGCAGCTTGCGTGGGACGGGTGATGCAAAGACCCAGTACTTC. This codes for CASSLRGTGDAKTQYF.